Below are 24 T cell receptor beta chains sequenced from a single sample in a study of human thymus T cells. Method: immunoSEQ multiplex PCR; TCRdb's copy keeps in-frame clones and lacks some. The profile shows more than 70,000 clones, just over 95% of them singletons. From resections taken during corrective heart surgery, the thymus tissue was obtained. The specimen sequenced was thymus tissue. All receptors come from a boy under two years old with a congenital heart defect but otherwise immunologically healthy.

V gene TRBV4-1 combines with J gene TRBJ2-7; D might be TRBD1 (5 bases). V dropped 0 bases and J dropped 4 bases, with 19 bases sitting between them. There are 17 residues in the CDR3. The germline V gene has CDR1 MGHRA and CDR2 YSYEKL. The chain's CDR3 is CASSQDHDSLAGYEQYF. Written as DNA, the CDR3 is TGCGCCAGCAGCCAAGATCACGACAGTCTCGCTGGTTACGAGCAGTACTTC.

V usage is TRBV25-1 and J usage is TRBJ2-7; no firm D call. The CDR3 consists of 13 residues. V was pared by 3 bases and J by 3 bases, with 9 bases between. Looked up from germline, CDR1 is MGHDK and CDR2 is SYGVNS. Here the CDR3 reads CASSEGVLYEQYF. As DNA, the CDR3 is TGTGCCAGCAGTGAGGGTGTCCTCTACGAGCAGTACTTC.

CDR3 nucleotides: TGTGCTAGTGGTTTGGCCTGGGACAGGGAAATCTATGGCTACACCTTC. This sequence encodes CASGLAWDREIYGYTF. This chain links TRBV12-5 with TRBJ1-2; TRBD1 matches 9 bases. There are 16 residues in the CDR3. The V gene end was trimmed by 1 base and the J gene end by 4 bases; junction bases not matched to a gene: 7. CDR1 is LGHNT, CDR2 FRNRAP, per germline.

The chain combines TRBV7-2 with TRBJ1-1, with D perhaps matching TRBD1 (6 bases). The CDR3 spans 14 residues. V lost 5 bases to trimming and J lost 6 bases, with 16 bases between them. Germline loops: CDR1 SGHTA, CDR2 FQGNSA. CDR3 in amino acids: CASSLTGNIAEAFF. For the CDR3, the DNA is TGTGCCAGCAGCCTTACAGGGAATATCGCTGAAGCTTTCTTT.

The chain employs TRBV27 and TRBJ2-7, with 7 nucleotides matching TRBD2. V lost 4 bases to trimming and J lost 9 bases; unmatched junction nucleotides: 12. Germline lookup yields CDR1 MNHEY and CDR2 SMNVEV (reference sequence). The CDR3 is 14 amino acids. CDR3 region: CASSSKRDPQAQYF. CDR3 DNA sequence: TGTGCCAGCAGTTCGAAGCGGGACCCACAGGCGCAGTACTTC.

The chain couples TRBV5-6 to TRBJ1-6; D is uncertain. CDR3 length: 17 amino acids. Trimming removed 2 bases at V and 6 bases at J, with 18 bases between. CDR1 is SGHDT and CDR2 is YYEEEE in the germline V gene. This chain's CDR3 is CASSLAAFPQSNSPLHF. As DNA, the CDR3 is TGTGCCAGCAGCTTAGCCGCTTTCCCCCAGAGTAATTCACCCCTCCACTTT.

The chain uses TRBV10-2 and TRBJ1-1, with D maybe TRBD1 (5 bases). Trimming shortened V by 5 bases and J by 4 bases, and 11 bases separated the two germline ends. Germline CDR1 and CDR2: WSHSY and SAAADI. CDR3 length: 13 amino acids. The DNA for the CDR3 is TGCGCCAGCAGTCAGGGTCCCGTCACTGAAGCTTTCTTT. It yields the protein CASSQGPVTEAFF.

For the CDR3, the DNA is TGTGCCAGCAGCCGTTGGACAAGGGGGCCCAACACTGAAGCTTTCTTT. Translation: CASSRWTRGPNTEAFF. The rearrangement uses TRBV7-3 and TRBJ1-1, with 7 bases lining up with TRBD1. After removal of 5 bases from V and 2 bases from J, the junction contained 11 bases not matched to a gene. The germline V gene has CDR1 SGHTA and CDR2 FQGTGA. The CDR3 totals 16 residues.

This clone was seen just once. The chain has TRBV11-1 and TRBJ2-5; 14 bases fit TRBD2. CDR1 and CDR2 from the germline V gene are SGHAT and FQDESV (reference sequence). The CDR3 totals 19 residues. J was trimmed by 3 bases and V by 4 bases; bases with no gene match: 13. CDR3 coding DNA: TGTGCCAGCAGCTCCCCTGGACTAGCGGGGGGCCACCGGAAAGAGACCCAGTACTTC. Protein: CASSSPGLAGGHRKETQYF.

This chain links TRBV5-8 with TRBJ1-2; no clear D. This CDR3 region has 15 residues. The V end lost 7 bases, the J end lost 5 bases, and 21 bases lay between the germline ends. Germline CDR1 is SGHTS and CDR2 is YDEGEE. The DNA for the CDR3 is TGTGCCAGCGTTCCGAGGGTAGGACTACGGTATGGCTACACCTTC. It codes for CASVPRVGLRYGYTF.

CDR3 protein: CASSQDGSYGYTF. CDR3 in DNA: TGCGCCAGCAGCCAAGATGGCAGCTATGGCTACACCTTC. The chain is built from TRBV4-3 and TRBJ1-2; no clear D gene. The CDR3 runs to 13 residues. V was trimmed by 0 bases and J by 4 bases, leaving 6 bases between them. Germline-derived CDR1 and CDR2 are LGHNA and YSLEER.

This rearrangement joins TRBV27 to TRBJ2-3, with D possibly matching TRBD2 (5 bases). Germline CDR1 MNHEY, CDR2 SMNVEV (reference sequence). The CDR3 sequence is 14 residues long. Trimming pared 2 bases from V and 3 bases from J, leaving 9 bases between. CDR3 sequence: CASSLRDSTDTQYF. The CDR3 nucleotides are TGTGCCAGCAGTTTACGGGATTCGACAGATACGCAGTATTTT.

The chain couples TRBV5-6 to TRBJ1-1; D gene ambiguous. V was clipped by 0 bases and J by 8 bases, with 11 bases between them. The V gene's germline CDR1 is SGHDT and CDR2 YYEEEE. The CDR3 totals 13 residues. The CDR3: CASSLALSLEAFF. The DNA for the CDR3 is TGTGCCAGCAGCTTGGCCCTAAGCCTCGAAGCTTTCTTT.

The rearrangement links TRBV30 to TRBJ1-1; 7 nucleotides line up with TRBD1. CDR1 and CDR2 from the germline V gene are GTSNPN and SVGIG (reference sequence). The J segment lost 1 base and the V segment lost 3 bases, leaving 11 bases of the junction unmatched. CDR3 length: 16 amino acids. CDR3 region: CAWRERQGLPNTEAFF. In DNA form, the CDR3 reads TGTGCCTGGAGGGAAAGACAGGGACTTCCGAACACTGAAGCTTTCTTT.

The chain carries TRBV2 and TRBJ2-2, with 8 bases matching TRBD2. CDR1 is SNHLY, CDR2 FYNNEI, per germline. The V gene end was trimmed by 6 bases and the J gene end by 1 base; junction bases not matched to a gene: 10. The CDR3 contains 17 residues. The CDR3 DNA follows: TGTGCCAGCAGGGTCAGGGCTAGCGGGCGGAACACCGGGGAGCTGTTTTTT. Translated: CASRVRASGRNTGELFF.

CDR3 loop: CASSQVYGTVDTQYF. In DNA, the CDR3 is TGTGCCAGCAGCCAAGTATACGGGACGGTGGATACGCAGTATTTT. The chain combines TRBV14 with TRBJ2-3; D could derive from TRBD1 or TRBD2 (5 bases each). V lost 1 base and J lost 6, with 14 bases in between. Germline CDR1 reads SGHDN; CDR2 reads FVKESK. CDR3 length equals 15 residues.

This rearrangement joins TRBV27 to TRBJ2-5, with D perhaps TRBD1 (5 bases). Germline-derived CDR1 and CDR2 are MNHEY and SMNVEV (reference sequence). V shed 0 bases and J shed 0 bases, with 8 bases lying between them. The CDR3 contains 15 residues. The CDR3 region has the DNA TGTGCCAGCAGTTTATCGTCCAGGGACCAAGAGACCCAGTACTTC. Protein product: CASSLSSRDQETQYF.

J is TRBJ2-7 and V is TRBV10-3, with a possible D match to TRBD2 (7 bases). From germline, CDR1 is ENHRY and CDR2 SYGVKD. The CDR3 consists of 16 residues. Trimming stripped 2 bases from V and 1 base from J, with 15 bases between. The CDR3 spells CAISEDEQGGSYEQYF. The CDR3 nucleotides read TGTGCCATCAGTGAGGACGAACAGGGAGGGTCCTACGAGCAGTACTTC.

The chain uses TRBV18 and TRBJ1-4; TRBD1 aligns across 7 bases. CDR3 size: 16 residues. J lost 6 bases, V lost 6 bases, and 13 bases had no gene match. Looked up from germline, CDR1 is KGHSH and CDR2 is LQKENI. DNA for the CDR3: TGTGCCAGCTCCCAACGAGGGGGCGTATGGCATGAAAAACTGTTTTTT. This encodes CASSQRGGVWHEKLFF.

The chain joins TRBV12-5 to TRBJ1-5; no definite D call. This CDR3 has 15 residues. CDR1 is LGHNT, CDR2 FRNRAP, per germline. Trimming pared 7 bases from V and 4 bases from J, leaving 17 bases between. The CDR3 sequence: CASAYGSGGNQPQHF. The CDR3 DNA reads TGTGCTAGTGCCTATGGCTCTGGTGGGAATCAGCCCCAGCATTTT.

The chain recombines TRBV10-3 with TRBJ2-6; perhaps TRBD1 as D (6 bases). Trimming removed 2 bases at V and 0 bases at J, with 26 bases between. Germline V gene lookup returns CDR1 ENHRY and CDR2 SYGVKD. There are 22 residues in the CDR3. The CDR3 region has the DNA TGTGCCATCAGTGAGATCGGAGGCAGGGGCCACCTTAGAGACTCTGGGGCCAACGTCCTGACTTTC. Amino acid sequence: CAISEIGGRGHLRDSGANVLTF.

This chain connects TRBV11-2 to TRBJ2-5; D call uncertain. The length of the CDR3 is 14 residues. V was cut by 5 bases and J by 2 bases, with 12 bases left in between. The germline CDR1 and CDR2 sequences are SGHAT and FQNNGV. CDR3 sequence reads: CASSPCSFQETQYF. As DNA, the CDR3 is TGTGCCAGCAGCCCCTGCAGCTTTCAAGAGACCCAGTACTTC. The complete variable domain, with remaining parts taken from reference TRBV11-2 and TRBJ2-5, reads EAGVAQSPRYKIIEKRQSVAFWCNPISGHATLYWYQQILGQGPKLLIQFQNNGVVDDSQLPKDRFSAERLKGVDSTLKIQPAKLEDSAVYLCASSPCSFQETQYFGPGTRLLVL.

Concerning this clone: An end of the junction does not agree with germline; a read error may underlie this. Other DNA variants within this sample encode the same CDR3. The V call is TRBV10-3, the J call TRBJ2-7, with 12 bases lining up with TRBD1. CDR3 size: 15 residues. The germline CDR1 and CDR2 sequences are ENHRY and SYGVKD. For the CDR3, the DNA is TGTGCTATCAGTGGGACAGGGGGCATCTATCGGGAGCAGTACTTC. It is translated as CAISGTGGIYREQYF.

This clone was counted once. V gene TRBV21-1 combines with J gene TRBJ2-3. TRBV21-1 is assigned pseudogene status. CDR3 length: 17 amino acids. The CDR3 here is CASSKVLGYLRTDTQYF. Here the CDR3 DNA reads TGTGCCAGCAGCAAAGTCTTGGGGTACCTCCGCACAGATACGCAGTATTTT.